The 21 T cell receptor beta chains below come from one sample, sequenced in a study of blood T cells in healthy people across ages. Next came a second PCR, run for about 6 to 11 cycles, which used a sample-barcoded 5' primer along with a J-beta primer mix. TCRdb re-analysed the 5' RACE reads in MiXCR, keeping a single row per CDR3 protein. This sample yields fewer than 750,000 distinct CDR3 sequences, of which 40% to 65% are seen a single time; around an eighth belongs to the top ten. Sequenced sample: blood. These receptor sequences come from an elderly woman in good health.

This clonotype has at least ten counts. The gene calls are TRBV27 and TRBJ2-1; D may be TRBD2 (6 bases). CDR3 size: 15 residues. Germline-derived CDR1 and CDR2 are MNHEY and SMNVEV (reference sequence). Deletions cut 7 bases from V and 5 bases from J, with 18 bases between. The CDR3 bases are TGTGCCAGCACCACCGGAGGGGCGGACAACAATGAGCAGTTCTTC. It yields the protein CASTTGGADNNEQFF.

The DNA of the CDR3 is TGTGCCAGCAGCTGGGGCGGGGACACTGAAGCTTTCTTT. Translating gives CASSWGGDTEAFF. The rearrangement joins TRBV11-2 to TRBJ1-1; the D gene is possibly TRBD1 (5 bases). CDR1 is SGHAT, CDR2 FQNNGV, per germline. This CDR3 spans 13 amino acids. The V gene lost 4 bases and the J gene lost 3 bases, with 9 bases spanning the gap. The full variable domain, in which reference TRBV11-2 and TRBJ1-1 provide the parts outside the CDR3, is EAGVAQSPRYKIIEKRQSVAFWCNPISGHATLYWYQQILGQGPKLLIQFQNNGVVDDSQLPKDRFSAERLKGVDSTLKIQPAKLEDSAVYLCASSWGGDTEAFFGQGTRLTVV.

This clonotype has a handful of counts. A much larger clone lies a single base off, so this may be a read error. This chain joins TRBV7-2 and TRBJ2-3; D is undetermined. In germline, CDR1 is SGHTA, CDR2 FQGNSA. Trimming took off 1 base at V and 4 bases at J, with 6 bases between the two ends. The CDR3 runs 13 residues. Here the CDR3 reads CASSLERADTQYF. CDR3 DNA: TGTGCCAGCAGCTTAGAGCGTGCAGATACGCAGTATTTT. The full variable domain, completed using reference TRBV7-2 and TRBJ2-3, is GAGVSQSPSNKVTEKGKDVELRCDPISGHTALYWYRQSLGQGLEFLIYFQGNSAPDKSGLPSDRFSAERTGGSVSTLTIQRTQQEDSAVYLCASSLERADTQYFGPGTRLTVL.

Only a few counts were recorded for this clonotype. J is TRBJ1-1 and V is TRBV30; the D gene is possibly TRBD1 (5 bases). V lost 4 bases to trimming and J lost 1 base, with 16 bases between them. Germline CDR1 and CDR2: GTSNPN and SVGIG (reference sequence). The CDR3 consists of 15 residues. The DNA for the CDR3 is TGTGCCTGGACCCGTTTCGGCGGGGGGAACACTGAAGCTTTCTTT. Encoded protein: CAWTRFGGGNTEAFF. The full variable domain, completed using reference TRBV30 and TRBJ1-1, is SQTIHQWPATLVQPVGSPLSLECTVEGTSNPNLYWYRQAAGRGLQLLFYSVGIGQISSEVPQNLSASRPQDRQFILSSKKLLLSDSGFYLCAWTRFGGGNTEAFFGQGTRLTVV.

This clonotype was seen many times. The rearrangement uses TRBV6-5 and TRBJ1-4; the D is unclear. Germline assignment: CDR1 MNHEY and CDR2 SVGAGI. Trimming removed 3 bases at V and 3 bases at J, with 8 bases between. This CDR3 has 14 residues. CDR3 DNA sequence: TGTGCCAGCAGTTATGCCGGGGCTAATGAAAAACTGTTTTTT. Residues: CASSYAGANEKLFF.

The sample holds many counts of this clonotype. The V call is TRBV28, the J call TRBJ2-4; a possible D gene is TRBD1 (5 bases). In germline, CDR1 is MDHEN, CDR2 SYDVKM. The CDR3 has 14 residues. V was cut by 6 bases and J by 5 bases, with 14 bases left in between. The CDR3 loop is CASRSTGVENIQYF. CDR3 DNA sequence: TGTGCCAGCAGATCAACAGGAGTTGAAAACATTCAGTACTTC.

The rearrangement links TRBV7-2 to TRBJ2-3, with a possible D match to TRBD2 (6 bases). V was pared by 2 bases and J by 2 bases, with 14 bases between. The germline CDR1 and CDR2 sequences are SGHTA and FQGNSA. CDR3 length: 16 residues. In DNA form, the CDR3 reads TGTGCCAGCAGCTTACTTTCAGGAGGGCACACAGATACGCAGTATTTT. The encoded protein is CASSLLSGGHTDTQYF.

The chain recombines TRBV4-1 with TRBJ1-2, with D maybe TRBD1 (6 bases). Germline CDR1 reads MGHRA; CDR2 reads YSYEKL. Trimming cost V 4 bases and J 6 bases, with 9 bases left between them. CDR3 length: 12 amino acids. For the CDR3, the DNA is TGCGCCAGCAGCCGGTACAGGGATGGCTACACCTTC. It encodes CASSRYRDGYTF.

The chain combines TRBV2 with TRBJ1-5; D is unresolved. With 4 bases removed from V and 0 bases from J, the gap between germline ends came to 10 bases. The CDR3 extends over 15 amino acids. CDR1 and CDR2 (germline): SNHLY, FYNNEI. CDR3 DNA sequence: TGTGCCAGCAGTGTTTCCGCCTATAGCAATCAGCCCCAGCATTTT. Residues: CASSVSAYSNQPQHF.

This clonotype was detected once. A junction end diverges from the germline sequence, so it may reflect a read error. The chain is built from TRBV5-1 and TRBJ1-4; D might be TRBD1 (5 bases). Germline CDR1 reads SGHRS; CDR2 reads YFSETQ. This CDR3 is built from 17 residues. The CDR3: CASSRARDLSTSEKLFF. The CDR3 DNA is TGCGCCAGCAGCCGGGCCAGGGACCTTTCAACTAGTGAAAAACTGTTTTTT.

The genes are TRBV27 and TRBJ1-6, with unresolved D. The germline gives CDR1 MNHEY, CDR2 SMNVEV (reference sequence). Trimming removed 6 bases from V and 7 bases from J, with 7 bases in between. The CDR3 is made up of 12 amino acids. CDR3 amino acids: CASRYGNSPLHF. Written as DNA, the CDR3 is TGTGCCAGCAGATACGGCAATTCACCCCTCCACTTT.

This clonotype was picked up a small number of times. Written as DNA, the CDR3 is TGTGCCAGCAGCCCTGGGACTAGCGGGGGGATTAGATACAATGAGCAGTTCTTC. Residues: CASSPGTSGGIRYNEQFF. The rearrangement links TRBV4-2 to TRBJ2-1, with TRBD2 matching 15 bases. Trimming removed 4 bases from V and 4 bases from J; junction bases left unmatched: 8. Germline V CDR1 and CDR2: LGHNA, YNFKEQ. This CDR3 spans 18 amino acids.

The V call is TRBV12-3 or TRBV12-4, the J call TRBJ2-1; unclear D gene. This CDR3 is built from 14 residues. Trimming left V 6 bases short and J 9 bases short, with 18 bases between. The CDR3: CASSPTGLNSEQFF. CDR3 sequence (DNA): TGTGCCAGCAGCCCAACGGGTCTCAACAGTGAGCAGTTCTTC.

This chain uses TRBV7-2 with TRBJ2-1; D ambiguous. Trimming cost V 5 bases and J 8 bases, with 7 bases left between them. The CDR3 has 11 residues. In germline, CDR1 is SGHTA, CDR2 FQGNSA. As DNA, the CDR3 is TGTGCCAGCAGCGAAATGTATGAGCAGTTCTTC. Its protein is CASSEMYEQFF.

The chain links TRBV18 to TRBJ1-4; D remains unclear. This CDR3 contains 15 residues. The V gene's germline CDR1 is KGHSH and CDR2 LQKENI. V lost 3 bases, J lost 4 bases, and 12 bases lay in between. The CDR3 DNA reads TGTGCCAGCTCACCCCGGGCAGGAAGTAATGAAAAACTGTTTTTT. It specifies CASSPRAGSNEKLFF.

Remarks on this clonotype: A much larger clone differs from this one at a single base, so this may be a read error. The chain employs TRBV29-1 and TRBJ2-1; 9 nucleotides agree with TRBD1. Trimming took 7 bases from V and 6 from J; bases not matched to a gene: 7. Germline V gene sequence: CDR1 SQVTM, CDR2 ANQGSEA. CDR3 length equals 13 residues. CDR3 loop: CSAVGTGSNEQFF. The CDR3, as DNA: TGCAGCGCTGTCGGGACAGGGAGCAATGAGCAGTTCTTC.

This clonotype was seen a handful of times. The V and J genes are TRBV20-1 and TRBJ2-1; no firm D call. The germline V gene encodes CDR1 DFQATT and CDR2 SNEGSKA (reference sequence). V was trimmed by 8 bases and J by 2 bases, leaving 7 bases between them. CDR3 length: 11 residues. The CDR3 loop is CSIRTYNEQFF. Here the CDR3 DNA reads TGCAGTATCCGAACCTACAATGAGCAGTTCTTC.

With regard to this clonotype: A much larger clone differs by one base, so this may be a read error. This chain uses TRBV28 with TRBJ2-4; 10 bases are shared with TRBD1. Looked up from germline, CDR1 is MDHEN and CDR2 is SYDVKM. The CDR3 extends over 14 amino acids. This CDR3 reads CASSRQGAKDIQYF. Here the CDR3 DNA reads TGTGCCAGCAGTCGACAGGGGGCCAAAGACATTCAGTACTTC.

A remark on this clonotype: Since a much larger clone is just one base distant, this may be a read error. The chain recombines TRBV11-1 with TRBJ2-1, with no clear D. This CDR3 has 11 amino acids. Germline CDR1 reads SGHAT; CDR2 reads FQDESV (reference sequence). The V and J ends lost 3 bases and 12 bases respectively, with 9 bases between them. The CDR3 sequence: CASSFGRPQFF. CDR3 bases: TGTGCCAGCAGCTTCGGACGCCCGCAGTTCTTC.

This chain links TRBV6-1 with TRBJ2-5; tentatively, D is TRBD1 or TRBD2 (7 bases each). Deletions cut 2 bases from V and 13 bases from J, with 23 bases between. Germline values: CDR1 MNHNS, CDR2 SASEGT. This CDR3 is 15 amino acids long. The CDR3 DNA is TGTGCCAGCAGTGAATTCCGGCAGGGGGACTACGAGCGGTACTTC. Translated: CASSEFRQGDYERYF.

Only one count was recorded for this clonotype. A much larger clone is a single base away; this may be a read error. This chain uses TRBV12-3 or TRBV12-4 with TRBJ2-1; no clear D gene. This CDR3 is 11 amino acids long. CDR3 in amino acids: CVTDRYNEQFF. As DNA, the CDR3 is TGTGTCACTGATAGGTACAATGAGCAGTTCTTC.